The 21 T cell receptor beta chains below all came from one sample that was sequenced in a study of T-cell memory formation after mild COVID-19. One entry per CDR3 protein, called by TCRdb with MiXCR from the 5' RACE reads. The table lists hundreds of thousands of distinct CDR3 sequences, 20% to 30% of them singletons. Sequencing was performed on PBMCs or a T cell subset sorted from them (not recorded which). These receptors were obtained from an adult woman who had mild COVID-19 (a few samples of this study predate the infection). Cell type and time point are not known.

The V gene is TRBV7-8, the J gene TRBJ1-5, with D uncertain. The CDR3 consists of 14 residues. The germline CDR1 and CDR2 sequences are SGHVS and FQNEAQ. Trimming took off 6 bases at V and 4 bases at J, with 13 bases between the two ends. In DNA, the CDR3 is TGTGCCAGCAGTTATCTCGGTGAGAATCAGCCCCAGCATTTT. Encoded protein: CASSYLGENQPQHF.

The chain couples TRBV4-3 to TRBJ2-1, with 7 bases identical to TRBD1. Germline V gene sequence: CDR1 LGHNA, CDR2 YSLEER. The length of the CDR3 is 19 residues. V shed 4 bases, J shed 5 bases, and the junction held 20 bases outside the gene matches. The CDR3 protein is CASSPYPNPTGRGHNEQFF. CDR3 coding DNA: TGCGCCAGCAGCCCCTACCCTAACCCGACAGGGAGAGGACACAATGAGCAGTTCTTC.

The chain joins TRBV5-1 to TRBJ2-7, with 13 bases matching TRBD2. Trimming removed 4 bases from V and 4 bases from J; junction bases left unmatched: 8. This CDR3 is 16 amino acids long. Per the germline V gene, CDR1 is SGHRS and CDR2 is YFSETQ. The DNA for the CDR3 is TGCGCCAGCAGCCTGCGGGAACTAGCGGGAGGGTACGAGCAGTACTTC. This codes for CASSLRELAGGYEQYF.

This clonotype came up many times. The chain is built from TRBV5-1 and TRBJ2-5, with a tentative D call TRBD1 (7 bases). Deletions cut 2 bases from V and 5 bases from J, with 13 bases between. The CDR3 is 14 residues long. CDR1 is SGHRS and CDR2 is YFSETQ in the germline V gene. Here the CDR3 reads CASSFRGVEETQYF. The CDR3 DNA sequence: TGCGCCAGCAGCTTCAGGGGGGTTGAGGAGACCCAGTACTTC.

The chain carries TRBV10-3 and TRBJ2-7, with D possibly matching TRBD2 (5 bases). Germline CDR1 ENHRY, CDR2 SYGVKD. There are 15 residues in the CDR3. V shed 3 bases and J shed 7 bases, with 19 bases lying between them. The CDR3 region is CAISDLEGRALEQYF. CDR3 DNA: TGTGCCATCAGTGATCTCGAGGGAAGGGCTTTGGAGCAGTACTTC.

This rearrangement joins TRBV18 to TRBJ2-3; D is unresolved. The CDR3 contains 15 residues. Germline V CDR1 and CDR2: KGHSH, LQKENI. The ends were cut back, 5 bases at V and 2 bases at J, with 14 bases in the middle. CDR3 amino acids: CASSSFKDLTDTQYF. DNA for the CDR3: TGTGCCAGCTCATCCTTTAAGGATCTCACAGATACGCAGTATTTT.

In this sample, this clonotype turned up once. V gene TRBV20-1 combines with J gene TRBJ2-5; 10 nucleotides align to TRBD1. Germline CDR1 DFQATT, CDR2 SNEGSKA (reference sequence). V shed 5 bases and J 5 bases; nucleotides not matched to a gene: 2. The CDR3 covers 12 residues. Here the CDR3 reads CSARQGAETQYF. CDR3 coding DNA: TGCAGTGCTCGACAGGGGGCTGAGACCCAGTACTTC.

The chain uses TRBV6-2 or TRBV6-3 and TRBJ2-1; 11 nucleotides match TRBD2. This CDR3 spans 17 amino acids. V shed 2 bases, J shed 6 bases, and the junction held 9 bases outside the gene matches. CDR1 is MNHEY and CDR2 is SVGEGT in the germline V gene. This CDR3 reads CASSYPLAGGPRNEQFF. For the CDR3, the DNA is TGTGCCAGCAGTTACCCATTAGCGGGAGGGCCTCGCAATGAGCAGTTCTTC.

The table lists this clonotype with many counts. This chain joins TRBV11-2 and TRBJ1-1; the D gene is possibly TRBD1 (6 bases). This CDR3 has 14 residues. Trimming removed 2 bases at V and 1 base at J, with 8 bases between. The germline V gene has CDR1 SGHAT and CDR2 FQNNGV. The CDR3 loop reads CASSLTDRNTEAFF. For the CDR3, the DNA is TGTGCCAGCAGCTTAACGGACAGGAACACTGAAGCTTTCTTT. Filled out from reference TRBV11-2 and TRBJ1-1, the complete variable domain reads EAGVAQSPRYKIIEKRQSVAFWCNPISGHATLYWYQQILGQGPKLLIQFQNNGVVDDSQLPKDRFSAERLKGVDSTLKIQPAKLEDSAVYLCASSLTDRNTEAFFGQGTRLTVV.

The gene calls are TRBV13 and TRBJ2-3, with 16 nucleotides matching TRBD2. V was clipped by 5 bases and J by 3 bases; unmatched bases: 8. CDR3 size: 18 residues. Germline V gives CDR1 PRHDT, CDR2 FYEKMQ (reference sequence). In DNA form, the CDR3 reads TGTGCCAGCAGCCCCGGGACTAGCGGGGGGGCGAGGACAGATACGCAGTATTTT. Residues: CASSPGTSGGARTDTQYF.

J is TRBJ2-5 and V is TRBV7-6, with D hard to call. Between the trimmed V and J ends, which lost 4 bases and 2 bases, there was a span of 8 bases. CDR1 is SGHVS and CDR2 is FNYEAQ in the germline V gene. There are 13 residues in the CDR3. CDR3 region: CASSSLRQETQYF. The CDR3 nucleotides read TGTGCCAGCAGCTCCCTTCGGCAAGAGACCCAGTACTTC.

V is TRBV5-1 and J is TRBJ1-5; D possibly corresponds to TRBD1 (5 bases). Trimming took off 0 bases at V and 1 base at J, with 17 bases between the two ends. This CDR3 region has 18 residues. The V gene's germline CDR1 is SGHRS and CDR2 YFSETQ. The chain's CDR3 is CASSLGYSTGESNQPQHF. The CDR3 DNA reads TGCGCCAGCAGCTTGGGTTATAGTACAGGAGAGAGCAATCAGCCCCAGCATTTT.

There are a few counts of this clonotype. The chain has TRBV11-1 and TRBJ2-7; D may correspond to TRBD1 or TRBD2 (5 bases each). The CDR3 length is 17 residues. Trimming removed 0 bases at V and 2 bases at J, with 17 bases between. Germline V gene lookup returns CDR1 SGHAT and CDR2 FQDESV (reference sequence). CDR3 loop: CASSLASLGRGAYEQYF. CDR3 bases: TGTGCCAGCAGCTTAGCGAGCTTGGGACGGGGAGCCTACGAGCAGTACTTC.

This clonotype was found many times. The chain employs TRBV5-1 and TRBJ2-4; 8 bases line up with TRBD1. The CDR3 consists of 17 residues. Trimming removed 3 bases from V and 0 bases from J; junction bases left unmatched: 8. The germline CDR1 and CDR2 sequences are SGHRS and YFSETQ. The CDR3 loop is CASSSGQGPLAKNIQYF. The DNA of the CDR3 is TGCGCCAGCAGCTCCGGACAGGGACCCCTAGCCAAAAACATTCAGTACTTC.

This clonotype was found a few times. The chain is built from TRBV12-3 or TRBV12-4 and TRBJ2-7; no reliable D call. V lost 3 bases, J lost 0 bases, and 12 bases lay in between. This CDR3 has 15 residues. DNA of the CDR3: TGTGCCAGCAGTTTGGACGGATTGAGCTCCTACGAGCAGTACTTC. Its protein is CASSLDGLSSYEQYF.

The chain joins TRBV7-6 to TRBJ2-5; 7 bases are a match to TRBD2. Germline-derived CDR1 and CDR2 are SGHVS and FNYEAQ. V trimming: 2 bases; J trimming: 5 bases; junction bases outside the gene matches: 8. The CDR3 is 15 amino acids. DNA of the CDR3: TGTGCCAGCAGCTTACCCGTGGGGGGGTTGGAGACCCAGTACTTC. Translating gives CASSLPVGGLETQYF.

The genes are TRBV20-1 and TRBJ2-7; tentatively, D is TRBD1 or TRBD2 (6 bases each). Trimming stripped 2 bases from V and 3 bases from J, with 17 bases between. The CDR3 runs to 15 residues. The germline V gene has CDR1 DFQATT and CDR2 SNEGSKA (reference sequence). The CDR3 DNA is TGCAGTGCTAGACCCCGGAGGGGGAATCTCTACGAGCAGTACTTC. This sequence encodes CSARPRRGNLYEQYF.

The CDR3 DNA sequence: TGCGCCAGCAGCCAAGGTGGAGGGGTATACAATGAGCAGTTCTTC. This encodes CASSQGGGVYNEQFF. The rearrangement uses TRBV4-3 and TRBJ2-1; D is possibly TRBD2 (6 bases). Germline loops: CDR1 LGHNA, CDR2 YSLEER. The CDR3 covers 15 residues. V lost 1 base to trimming and J lost 4 bases, with 11 bases between them.

V gene TRBV24-1 combines with J gene TRBJ2-2, with D perhaps assigned TRBD1 or TRBD2 (6 bases each). The CDR3 length is 17 residues. Germline V gene sequence: CDR1 KGHDR, CDR2 SFDVKD. V lost 0 bases to trimming and J lost 4 bases, with 14 bases between them. The chain's CDR3 is CATSDLLGGQSTGELFF. CDR3 nucleotide sequence: TGTGCCACCAGTGATTTGTTAGGGGGGCAAAGCACCGGGGAGCTGTTTTTT.

This clonotype was seen only a few times. The V call is TRBV7-9, the J call TRBJ2-2; 15 nucleotides agree with TRBD2. CDR1 and CDR2 (germline): SEHNR, FQNEAQ (reference sequence). The CDR3 extends over 17 amino acids. Unmatched junction bases numbered 6, after V lost 5 bases and J lost 5 bases. CDR3 DNA sequence: TGTGCCAGCAGCGTTTCCGGGACTAGCGGGAGGACCGGGGAGCTGTTTTTT. Translating it yields CASSVSGTSGRTGELFF.

The chain uses TRBV25-1 and TRBJ2-1; maybe TRBD2 (7 bases). Germline values: CDR1 MGHDK, CDR2 SYGVNS. The CDR3 spans 15 residues. Between the trimmed V and J ends, which lost 5 bases and 7 bases, there was a span of 18 bases. CDR3 loop: CASSSWGHGRNEQFF. In DNA, the CDR3 is TGTGCCAGCAGTTCCTGGGGGCACGGGAGGAATGAGCAGTTCTTC.